This T cell receptor (beta chain) emerged from a study of glioma-infiltrating T cells after dendritic cell vaccination. V lost 3 bases to trimming and J lost 1 base; unmatched junction nucleotides: 17. This CDR3 has 19 amino acids. Germline V lookup: CDR1 GTSNPN, CDR2 SVGIG (reference sequence). The protocol was immunoSEQ multiplex PCR, while the TCRdb copy is restricted to in-frame clones and leaves out a portion. Here the sample spans around 97,000 clones, roughly 76% being singletons. The sequenced sample was blood, obtained before dendritic cell vaccination. This clonotype was obtained from a human donor with glioblastoma. The chain carries TRBV30 and TRBJ1-3; 8 nucleotides match TRBD1. This CDR3 reads CAWRVDRGELHSSGNTIYF. CDR3 nucleotides: TGTGCCTGGAGGGTCGACAGGGGAGAACTTCACTCGTCTGGAAACACCATATATTTT.